The 6 T cell receptor beta chains reported below all come from one sample, sequenced in a study of blood T cell repertoires in COVID-19. Data came from immunoSEQ multiplex PCR; TCRdb stores just in-frame clones and leaves some out. The sample records fewer than 300,000 clones, roughly 88% being singletons. What was sequenced was PBMCs or T cells enriched from blood (not recorded which). The receptors here all came from a woman aged 40 to 55 with acute COVID-19.

V and J are TRBV11-2 and TRBJ1-4, with 7 bases aligning to TRBD1. The V gene end was trimmed by 0 bases and the J gene end by 3 bases; junction bases not matched to a gene: 7. The V gene's germline CDR1 is SGHAT and CDR2 FQNNGV. This CDR3 has 17 residues. CDR3: CASSLDLRGLPNEKLFF. The CDR3 DNA follows: TGTGCCAGCAGCTTAGATCTGAGGGGGCTACCTAATGAAAAACTGTTTTTT.

The CDR3 sequence: CASRAGTEQYF. CDR3 nucleotides: TGTGCCAGCAGAGCCGGGACAGAGCAGTACTTC. The chain carries TRBV12-3 or TRBV12-4 and TRBJ2-7, with D possibly being TRBD1 (6 bases). The V end lost 6 bases, the J end lost 7 bases, and 10 bases lay between the germline ends. The CDR3 sequence is 11 residues long.

The chain is built from TRBV3-1 (or the pseudogene TRBV3-2) and TRBJ2-1; 10 positions match TRBD2. This CDR3 spans 15 amino acids. V was clipped by 0 bases and J by 7 bases; unmatched bases: 3. Germline CDR1 reads LGHDT; CDR2 reads YNNKEL (reference sequence). CDR3 region: CASSQDLGLANEQFF. The CDR3 DNA sequence: TGTGCCAGCAGCCAAGATCTGGGACTAGCGAATGAGCAGTTCTTC.

The V call is TRBV19, the J call TRBJ1-5; D possibly corresponds to TRBD1 (6 bases). The CDR3 loop spans 16 amino acids. The V end lost 6 bases, the J end lost 2 bases, and 17 bases lay between the germline ends. Germline values: CDR1 LNHDA, CDR2 SQIVND (reference sequence). CDR3: CASRGTTGYGNQPQHF. The CDR3, as DNA: TGTGCCAGTAGAGGAACAACAGGGTATGGCAATCAGCCCCAGCATTTT.

This rearrangement joins TRBV5-1 to TRBJ1-1, with D hard to call. Trimming took 0 bases from V and 2 from J, leaving 8 bases between them. Germline lookup yields CDR1 SGHRS and CDR2 YFSETQ. This CDR3 contains 14 residues. The CDR3, as DNA: TGCGCCAGCAGCTTGGGCTCCAGTAACACTGAAGCTTTCTTT. Protein sequence: CASSLGSSNTEAFF.

This clone was observed a single time. The chain employs TRBV29-1 and TRBJ1-1, with 10 bases fitting TRBD1. The length of the CDR3 is 16 residues. Germline assignment: CDR1 SQVTM and CDR2 ANQGSEA. V shed 6 bases, J shed 3 bases, and the junction held 13 bases outside the gene matches. The CDR3 loop reads CSVMGVDRGLYTEAFF. The CDR3, as DNA: TGCAGCGTCATGGGTGTCGACAGGGGGCTTTACACTGAAGCTTTCTTT.